The 15 T cell receptor beta chains below come from one sample, sequenced in a study of beta chain features in type 1 diabetes. Of the isolated RNA, all was reverse transcribed, and so the sequenced material was expressed TCRB transcripts. Clones were read by immunoSEQ multiplex PCR, and TCRdb kept only the in-frame ones, dropping some. The table has around 600,000 clones, around 11% seen once. Study observations and caveats: TCRB CDR3 length was moderately but significantly reduced in all four CD4+ subsets of Type 1 diabetes patients.

Their antigens remain unidentified. The sample was naive CD4+ T cells from blood. The receptors were gathered from a man younger than 40 with type 1 diabetes.

CDR3 DNA sequence: TGCAGCGTTGATAGGACAGGGGGCGAGTTGCATACGCAGTATTTT. It encodes CSVDRTGGELHTQYF. This chain uses TRBV29-1 with TRBJ2-3; 11 positions agree with TRBD1. CDR3 size: 15 residues. Germline assignment: CDR1 SQVTM and CDR2 ANQGSEA. J gave up 7 bases and V 3 bases, and 9 bases lay outside the gene matches.

About this clone: This specimen includes other DNA sequences encoding the same CDR3. This rearrangement joins TRBV5-1 to TRBJ2-7; D is undetermined. The length of the CDR3 is 13 residues. Germline V gene data show CDR1 as SGHRS and CDR2 as YFSETQ. The ends were cut back, 2 bases at V and 0 bases at J, with 6 bases in the middle. The CDR3 here is CASSLQSSYEQYF. CDR3 nucleotide sequence: TGCGCCAGCAGCTTACAGAGCTCCTACGAGCAGTACTTC.

The CDR3 here is CASSFSGQGTDEQFF. Written as DNA, the CDR3 is TGTGCCAGCAGTTTTTCAGGACAGGGTACGGATGAGCAGTTCTTC. The chain has TRBV28 and TRBJ2-1, with 8 bases that match TRBD1. Looked up from germline, CDR1 is MDHEN and CDR2 is SYDVKM. The CDR3 has 15 amino acids. V gave up 3 bases and J gave up 8 bases; unmatched junction bases: 9.

This clone was detected only a few times. Other nucleotide sequences from this sample produce the same CDR3. This chain connects TRBV9 to TRBJ2-3; the D is unclear. The CDR3 sequence is 14 residues long. Trimming took 2 bases from V and 1 from J, leaving 8 bases between them. Looked up from germline, CDR1 is SGDLS and CDR2 is YYNGEE. CDR3 nucleotide sequence: TGTGCCAGCAGCGTTCGGTTAGGCACAGATACGCAGTATTTT. Protein sequence: CASSVRLGTDTQYF.

The sample holds a few counts of this clone. This chain links TRBV4-2 with TRBJ2-4, with D maybe TRBD2 (6 bases). Trimming stripped 1 base from V and 1 base from J, with 26 bases between. Per the germline V gene, CDR1 is LGHNA and CDR2 is YNFKEQ. This CDR3 is built from 21 residues. DNA for the CDR3: TGTGCCAGCAGCCAAGCACTTGCCGGGACCGCGGGGCTTTCGGCCAAAAACATTCAGTACTTC. Translated: CASSQALAGTAGLSAKNIQYF.

The rearrangement links TRBV6-5 to TRBJ1-2, with a possible D match to TRBD1 (5 bases). CDR3 length equals 11 residues. Trimming stripped 8 bases from V and 3 bases from J, with 7 bases between. CDR1 is MNHEY, CDR2 SVGAGI, per germline. In nucleotides, the CDR3 is TGTGCCAGCTGGGGCTACTATGGCTACACCTTC. Translation: CASWGYYGYTF.

The rearrangement uses TRBV18 and TRBJ2-1, with D possibly called TRBD1 or TRBD2 (5 bases each). CDR3 length equals 16 residues. The V end lost 2 bases, the J end lost 3 bases, and 14 bases lay between the germline ends. Germline values: CDR1 KGHSH, CDR2 LQKENI. Here the CDR3 reads CASSPSPGTFYNEQFF. The CDR3, as DNA: TGTGCCAGCTCACCAAGTCCAGGGACCTTCTACAATGAGCAGTTCTTC.

Comment on this clone: The identical CDR3 is also encoded by other nucleotide sequences in the sample. The gene calls are TRBV5-1 and TRBJ2-7; TRBD1 matches 8 bases. The trim removed 0 bases at V and 0 bases at J, leaving 2 bases unmatched. The germline gives CDR1 SGHRS, CDR2 YFSETQ. The CDR3 is 15 residues long. CDR3 coding DNA: TGCGCCAGCAGCTTGGATGGGACAGGCTCCTACGAGCAGTACTTC. It is translated as CASSLDGTGSYEQYF.

V is TRBV5-8 and J is TRBJ2-3; 11 bases agree with TRBD2. The germline V gene encodes CDR1 SGHTS and CDR2 YDEGEE. The CDR3 runs 17 residues. V dropped 0 bases and J dropped 4; count of bases not matched to a gene: 7. The CDR3 protein is CASSLGISGGAADTQYF. In DNA form, the CDR3 reads TGTGCCAGCAGCTTGGGGATTAGCGGGGGGGCCGCAGATACGCAGTATTTT.

This clone came up a few times. This chain joins TRBV7-2 and TRBJ1-2, with 9 bases that match TRBD1. Germline assignment: CDR1 SGHTA and CDR2 FQGNSA. This CDR3 contains 14 residues. V trimming: 1 base; J trimming: 7 bases; junction bases outside the gene matches: 4. The CDR3: CASSLEGTGFGYTF. In nucleotides, the CDR3 is TGTGCCAGCAGCTTAGAGGGGACAGGGTTTGGCTACACCTTC.

This clone was observed many times. The J gene is TRBJ1-4, the V gene TRBV4-3, with TRBD1 matching 7 bases. The CDR3 covers 16 residues. Trimming removed 0 bases from V and 5 bases from J; junction bases left unmatched: 6. From germline, CDR1 is LGHNA and CDR2 YSLEER. CDR3 coding DNA: TGCGCCAGCAGCCAAGATAAGGGACAGTCGAATGAAAAACTGTTTTTT. This sequence encodes CASSQDKGQSNEKLFF.

V and J are TRBV19 and TRBJ1-5; 8 nucleotides align to TRBD1. CDR3 length equals 14 residues. V dropped 5 bases and J dropped 7; count of bases not matched to a gene: 7. CDR1 and CDR2 from the germline V gene are LNHDA and SQIVND (reference sequence). The DNA of the CDR3 is TGTGCCAGTAGTTCCGGACAGGGATTACAGCCCCAGCATTTT. Translated, it gives CASSSGQGLQPQHF.

This chain links TRBV5-6 with TRBJ2-5, with no clear D. V lost 1 base and J 11 bases, leaving 15 bases between the germline ends. In germline, CDR1 is SGHDT, CDR2 YYEEEE. This CDR3 is built from 13 residues. The CDR3 DNA reads as TGTGCCAGCAGCTTGCGTCTGGGGTCGGAGCAGTACTTC. It translates to CASSLRLGSEQYF. Combining the CDR3 with reference TRBV5-6 and TRBJ2-5 gives the whole variable domain DAGVTQSPTHLIKTRGQQVTLRCSPKSGHDTVSWYQQALGQGPQFIFQYYEEEERQRGNFPDRFSGHQFPNYSSELNVNALLLGDSALYLCASSLRLGSEQYFGPGTRLLVL.

V gene TRBV27 combines with J gene TRBJ2-1, with TRBD2 identical over 7 bases. V gave up 7 bases and J gave up 6 bases; unmatched junction bases: 21. Per the germline V gene, CDR1 is MNHEY and CDR2 is SMNVEV (reference sequence). This CDR3 comprises 18 residues. The CDR3: CASKAWMGGSTSPNEQFF. Written as DNA, the CDR3 is TGTGCCAGCAAGGCTTGGATGGGGGGGTCCACTTCCCCCAATGAGCAGTTCTTC.

This clone was observed a handful of times. The chain carries TRBV7-2 and TRBJ2-1; D call uncertain. CDR1 and CDR2 from the germline V gene are SGHTA and FQGNSA. This CDR3 contains 11 residues. V was trimmed by 3 bases and J by 8 bases, leaving 5 bases between them. The CDR3 sequence: CASSFYDEQFF. DNA of the CDR3: TGTGCCAGCAGCTTTTATGATGAGCAGTTCTTC.